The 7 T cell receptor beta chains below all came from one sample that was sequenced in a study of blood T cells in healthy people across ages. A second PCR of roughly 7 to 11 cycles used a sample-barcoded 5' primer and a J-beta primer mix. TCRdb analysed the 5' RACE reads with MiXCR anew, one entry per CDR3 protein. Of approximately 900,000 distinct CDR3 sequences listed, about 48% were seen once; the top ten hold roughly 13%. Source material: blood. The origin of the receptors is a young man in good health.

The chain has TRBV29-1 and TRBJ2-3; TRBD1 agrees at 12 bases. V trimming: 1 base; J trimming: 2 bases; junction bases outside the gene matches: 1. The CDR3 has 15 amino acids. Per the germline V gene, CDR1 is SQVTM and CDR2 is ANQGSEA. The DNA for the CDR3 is TGCAGCGTTGAAGGGGACAGGGGGCACACAGATACGCAGTATTTT. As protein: CSVEGDRGHTDTQYF.

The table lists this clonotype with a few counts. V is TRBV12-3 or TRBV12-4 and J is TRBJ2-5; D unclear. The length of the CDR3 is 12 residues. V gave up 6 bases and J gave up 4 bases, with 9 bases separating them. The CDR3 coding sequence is TGTGCCAGCAGCCACCCTGGAGAGACCCAGTACTTC. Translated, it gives CASSHPGETQYF.

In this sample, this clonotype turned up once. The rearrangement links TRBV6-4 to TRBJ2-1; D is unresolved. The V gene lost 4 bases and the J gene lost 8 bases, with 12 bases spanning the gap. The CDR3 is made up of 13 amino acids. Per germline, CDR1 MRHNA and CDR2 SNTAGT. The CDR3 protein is CASSGSEEDEQFF. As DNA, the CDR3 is TGTGCCAGCAGTGGATCTGAAGAGGATGAGCAGTTCTTC.

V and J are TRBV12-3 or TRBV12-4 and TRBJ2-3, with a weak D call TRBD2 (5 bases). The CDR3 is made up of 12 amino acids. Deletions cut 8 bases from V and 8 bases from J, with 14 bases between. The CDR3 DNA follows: TGTGCCAGCCTCGGCCCAGGAGGTACGCAGTATTTT. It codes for CASLGPGGTQYF.

CDR3 protein: CASGLKTGYNEQFF. DNA of the CDR3: TGTGCCAGCGGTCTCAAGACGGGTTACAATGAGCAGTTCTTC. This chain joins TRBV2 and TRBJ2-1, with D hard to call. The CDR3 is 14 amino acids. Trimming stripped 8 bases from V and 4 bases from J, with 15 bases between. CDR1 SNHLY and CDR2 FYNNEI come from the germline V gene. Using reference TRBV2 and TRBJ2-1 for the parts outside the CDR3, the full variable domain is EPEVTQTPSHQVTQMGQEVILRCVPISNHLYFYWYRQILGQKVEFLVSFYNNEISEKSEIFDDQFSVERPDGSNFTLKIRSTKLEDSAMYFCASGLKTGYNEQFFGPGTRLTVL.

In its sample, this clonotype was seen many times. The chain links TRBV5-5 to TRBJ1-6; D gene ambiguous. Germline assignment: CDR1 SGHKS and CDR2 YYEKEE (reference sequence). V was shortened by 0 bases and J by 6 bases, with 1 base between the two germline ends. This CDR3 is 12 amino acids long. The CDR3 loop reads CASSLGNSPLHF. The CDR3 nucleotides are TGTGCCAGCAGCTTGGGTAATTCACCCCTCCACTTT.

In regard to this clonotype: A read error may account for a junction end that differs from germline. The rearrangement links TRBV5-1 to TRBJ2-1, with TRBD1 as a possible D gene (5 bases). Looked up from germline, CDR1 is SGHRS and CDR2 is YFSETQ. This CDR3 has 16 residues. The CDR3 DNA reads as TGCGCCGGCAGCTTAGAACAGGCTACCTCCTACAATGAGCAGTTCTTC. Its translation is CAGSLEQATSYNEQFF.